Sequencing of this TCR beta chain was carried out in a study of blood T cell repertoires in COVID-19. The V segment lost 9 bases and the J segment 5 bases; nucleotides outside the gene matches: 0. CDR3 size: 11 residues. Per the germline V gene, CDR1 is WNHNN and CDR2 is SYGVQD (reference sequence). In the original processing: Amplification with reference gene primers provided the estimates of nucleated cell counts. Profiling relied on immunoSEQ multiplex PCR, and the TCRdb table lists in-frame clones only, not all of them. That table gives V, J and clone size, and the DNA gave D and trimming. The table lists tens of thousands of clones, 60% to 80% of them singletons.

Sample: peripheral blood. The origin of this receptor is a man of 80 years or more with active or convalescent COVID-19. This rearrangement joins TRBV10-1 to TRBJ1-5; 8 nucleotides line up with TRBD1. DNA of the CDR3: TGCGCCAGGACAGGGGATCAGCCCCAGCATTTT. It translates to CARTGDQPQHF.